These 22 T cell receptor beta chains originate from one sample sequenced in a study of OX40 agonist ivuxolimab in advanced cancers. Clones were read by immunoSEQ multiplex PCR, and TCRdb kept only the in-frame ones, dropping some. The table lists around 80,000 clones, about nine tenths of them singletons. This sample comprised CD4+ or CD8+ T cells sorted from blood, obtained in a trial of the OX40 agonist ivuxolimab. The receptors stem from an adult with an advanced solid tumor such as melanoma, head and neck, liver or kidney cancer.

The chain uses TRBV6-5 and TRBJ1-6; D is possibly TRBD1 (6 bases). V gave up 8 bases and J gave up 9 bases, with 17 bases separating them. The CDR3 is made up of 14 amino acids. In germline, CDR1 is MNHEY, CDR2 SVGAGI. CDR3 sequence (DNA): TGTGCCAGCCAATACAGGGCCGGGGGTTCACCCCTCCACTTT. The encoded protein is CASQYRAGGSPLHF.

This rearrangement joins TRBV11-3 to TRBJ2-7; D uncertain. The CDR3 extends over 15 amino acids. The germline V gene has CDR1 SGHNT and CDR2 YENEEA. Trimming left V 2 bases short and J 7 bases short, with 18 bases between. CDR3 in amino acids: CASSLTPLQPTEQYF. DNA of the CDR3: TGTGCCAGCAGCTTAACCCCCCTGCAGCCCACTGAGCAGTACTTC. The full variable domain, rest sourced from reference TRBV11-3 and TRBJ2-7, is EAGVVQSPRYKIIEKKQPVAFWCNPISGHNTLYWYLQNLGQGPELLIRYENEEAVDDSQLPKDRFSAERLKGVDSTLKIQPAELGDSAVYLCASSLTPLQPTEQYFGPGTRLTVT.

This rearrangement joins TRBV7-6 to TRBJ2-2; 7 nucleotides align to TRBD1. CDR3 length: 15 residues. Germline V lookup: CDR1 SGHVS, CDR2 FNYEAQ. Trimming at V came to 2 bases and at J to 7 bases, leaving 7 bases not matched to a gene. The CDR3 loop is CASSLLGGEVGELFF. As DNA, the CDR3 is TGTGCCAGCAGCTTACTAGGGGGCGAGGTCGGGGAGCTGTTTTTT.

The rearrangement links TRBV19 to TRBJ2-7; perhaps TRBD2 as D (6 bases). V was trimmed by 10 bases and J by 1 base, leaving 20 bases between them. The CDR3 is 15 amino acids. Germline V gene lookup returns CDR1 LNHDA and CDR2 SQIVND (reference sequence). CDR3 nucleotides: TGTGCCACCACGGGGCTCCTGGGGGGATCCTACGAGCAGTACTTC. Translating it yields CATTGLLGGSYEQYF.

DNA for the CDR3: TGCGCCAGCAGCCAAGGGGACAGGAGCAATCAGCCCCAGCATTTT. Its translation is CASSQGDRSNQPQHF. J is TRBJ1-5 and V is TRBV4-1, with 8 positions matching TRBD1. Unmatched junction bases numbered 0, after V lost 1 base and J lost 1 base. In germline, CDR1 is MGHRA, CDR2 YSYEKL. The CDR3 is 15 residues long.

This clone was counted once. The V gene is TRBV6-4, the J gene TRBJ2-1; 13 bases fit TRBD2. In germline, CDR1 is MRHNA, CDR2 SNTAGT. The ends lost 6 bases at V and 7 bases at J; junction bases unmatched: 6. The CDR3 runs to 15 residues. In DNA, the CDR3 is TGTGCCAGCAGCCAACTAGCGGGAGGGCGGAATGAGCAGTTCTTC. The encoded protein is CASSQLAGGRNEQFF.

The chain couples TRBV10-3 to TRBJ1-1; the D is unclear. Trimming took 4 bases from V and 8 from J, leaving 11 bases between them. Germline V gives CDR1 ENHRY, CDR2 SYGVKD. CDR3 size: 12 residues. The CDR3, as DNA: TGTGCCATCAGTGGGGAGGAGAGGGAAGCTTTCTTT. This codes for CAISGEEREAFF.

Details on this clone: Other DNA sequences in this sample translate to the same CDR3. This chain uses TRBV2 with TRBJ2-1; D is ambiguous. Trimming removed 6 bases at V and 7 bases at J, with 7 bases between. Germline CDR1 reads SNHLY; CDR2 reads FYNNEI. The CDR3 is 11 residues long. CDR3 DNA: TGTGCCAGCAGGGATTATAATGAGCAGTTCTTC. Translating it yields CASRDYNEQFF. Combining the CDR3 with reference TRBV2 and TRBJ2-1 gives the whole variable domain EPEVTQTPSHQVTQMGQEVILRCVPISNHLYFYWYRQILGQKVEFLVSFYNNEISEKSEIFDDQFSVERPDGSNFTLKIRSTKLEDSAMYFCASRDYNEQFFGPGTRLTVL.

The chain joins TRBV12-5 to TRBJ2-6; D unclear. Germline V CDR1 and CDR2: LGHNT, FRNRAP. V lost 8 bases to trimming and J lost 0 bases, with 5 bases between them. This CDR3 contains 13 residues. The CDR3 DNA is TGTGCTAGTCTGGTCTCTGGGGCCAACGTCCTGACTTTC. It encodes CASLVSGANVLTF.

The chain carries TRBV29-1 and TRBJ2-3, with 11 bases aligning to TRBD2. With V trimmed by 4 bases and J by 0 bases, 6 bases remained unmatched. Germline V lookup: CDR1 SQVTM, CDR2 ANQGSEA. This CDR3 is 16 amino acids long. The CDR3 reads CSVGGLADSSTDTQYF. In nucleotides, the CDR3 is TGCAGCGTTGGGGGACTAGCGGATTCTAGCACAGATACGCAGTATTTT.

The rearrangement links TRBV4-1 to TRBJ2-2; D remains ambiguous. Between the trimmed V and J ends, which lost 4 bases and 7 bases, there was a span of 10 bases. Germline-derived CDR1 and CDR2 are MGHRA and YSYEKL. The CDR3 is made up of 13 amino acids. The chain's CDR3 is CASSLSPSGELFF. CDR3 bases: TGCGCCAGCAGCCTCTCCCCTAGCGGGGAGCTGTTTTTT.

The rearrangement joins TRBV5-1 to TRBJ1-4; tentative D call: TRBD1 (6 bases). The CDR3 spans 14 residues. The germline V gene encodes CDR1 SGHRS and CDR2 YFSETQ. With 0 bases removed from V and 5 bases from J, the gap between germline ends came to 8 bases. The CDR3 DNA reads as TGCGCCAGCAGCTTGGGGGACATAAATGAAAAACTGTTTTTT. Amino acid sequence: CASSLGDINEKLFF.

With respect to this clone: Other DNA sequences in this specimen translate into the identical CDR3. This rearrangement joins TRBV9 to TRBJ1-2, with 12 bases aligning to TRBD1. This CDR3 has 15 residues. The V segment lost 2 bases and the J segment 8 bases; nucleotides outside the gene matches: 7. Germline CDR1 and CDR2: SGDLS and YYNGEE. The CDR3 nucleotides read TGTGCCAGCAGCGTTACGGGACAGGGGGCGGGGGGCTACACCTTC. This codes for CASSVTGQGAGGYTF.

This clone came up once. The CDR3 DNA sequence: TGTGCCAGCAGCTTAGCAGGGTTCTCCGGGGAGCTGTTTTTT. It specifies CASSLAGFSGELFF. This rearrangement joins TRBV7-8 to TRBJ2-2; D ambiguous. Germline loops: CDR1 SGHVS, CDR2 FQNEAQ. V lost 0 bases and J lost 6, with 8 bases in between. This CDR3 has 14 amino acids.

The table lists this clone with a count of one. This chain links TRBV7-6 with TRBJ2-5, with D maybe TRBD2 (5 bases). Germline CDR1 and CDR2: SGHVS and FNYEAQ. The CDR3 spans 13 residues. V was trimmed by 5 bases and J by 4 bases, leaving 11 bases between them. CDR3 nucleotides: TGTGCCAGCAGCCCTGGACTGCTAGAGACCCAGTACTTC. Translated: CASSPGLLETQYF.

This chain connects TRBV30 to TRBJ1-6; possibly TRBD1 for D (5 bases). V was shortened by 0 bases and J by 6 bases, with 12 bases between the two germline ends. The CDR3 is 15 amino acids. Germline lookup yields CDR1 GTSNPN and CDR2 SVGIG (reference sequence). The CDR3 here is CAWSVRGAINSPLHF. The CDR3 DNA is TGTGCCTGGAGTGTAAGAGGGGCAATTAATTCACCCCTCCACTTT.

The V and J genes are TRBV6-5 and TRBJ1-4; weak D call: TRBD1 (5 bases). The CDR3 totals 15 residues. Germline V gene lookup returns CDR1 MNHEY and CDR2 SVGAGI. V lost 0 bases and J lost 7, with 12 bases in between. The CDR3 DNA sequence: TGTGCCAGCAGTTACTCCCAAGTAGGGGTTGAAAAACTGTTTTTT. The encoded protein is CASSYSQVGVEKLFF.

This clone was counted between two and nine times. The J gene is TRBJ2-1, the V gene TRBV27; the match to TRBD1 covers 8 bases. The CDR3 totals 14 residues. Germline CDR1 is MNHEY and CDR2 is SMNVEV (reference sequence). The V and J ends lost 2 bases and 7 bases, in that order; junction bases with no gene match: 4. The CDR3 spells CASSLRTGMNEQFF. For the CDR3, the DNA is TGTGCCAGCAGTTTAAGGACAGGGATGAATGAGCAGTTCTTC.

The J gene is TRBJ2-7, the V gene TRBV5-1; 9 bases are a match to TRBD1. The CDR3 runs to 15 residues. V was clipped by 4 bases and J by 1 base; unmatched bases: 6. Per the germline V gene, CDR1 is SGHRS and CDR2 is YFSETQ. The CDR3 sequence is CASSSRDRESYEQYF. Here the CDR3 DNA reads TGCGCCAGCAGCAGCCGGGACAGGGAATCCTACGAGCAGTACTTC. Based on the CDR3 plus reference TRBV5-1 and TRBJ2-7, the full variable domain is KAGVTQTPRYLIKTRGQQVTLSCSPISGHRSVSWYQQTPGQGLQFLFEYFSETQRNKGNFPGRFSGRQFSNSRSEMNVSTLELGDSALYLCASSSRDRESYEQYFGPGTRLTVT.

The chain joins TRBV7-3 to TRBJ2-1; D is unclear. Germline-derived CDR1 and CDR2 are SGHTA and FQGTGA. The CDR3 is 15 residues long. Trimming removed 2 bases from V and 0 bases from J, with 8 bases in between. Written as DNA, the CDR3 is TGTGCCAGCAGCTTAGAAGGAAGCTCCTACAATGAGCAGTTCTTC. Translation gives CASSLEGSSYNEQFF.

CDR3: CASSHPETQYF. The CDR3 DNA is TGTGCCAGCAGCCACCCGGAGACCCAGTACTTC. V usage is TRBV11-2 and J usage is TRBJ2-5, with D unclear. Germline V gene data show CDR1 as SGHAT and CDR2 as FQNNGV. V lost 5 bases and J 5 bases, leaving 6 bases between the germline ends. The CDR3 covers 11 residues.

V usage is TRBV5-4 and J usage is TRBJ2-7; 9 bases are a match to TRBD2. V shed 4 bases and J 2 bases; nucleotides not matched to a gene: 7. The CDR3 runs 15 residues. CDR1 is SGHNT and CDR2 is YYREEE in the germline V gene (reference sequence). Here the CDR3 reads CASSLTGLATYEQYF. CDR3 coding DNA: TGTGCCAGCAGCCTAACGGGACTAGCTACCTACGAGCAGTACTTC.